Listed below are T cell receptor beta chains from one sample, sequenced in a study of patients and donors after allogeneic stem cell transplantation. TCRdb independently ran MiXCR on the RT-PCR reads; one entry per CDR3 protein. The data hold approximately 160,000 distinct CDR3 sequences, with 24% observed a single time. The sequenced material came from blood, either unsorted or a sorted T cell fraction (not recorded which). The receptors here all came from a human donor who was either an allogeneic HSCT recipient or a stem cell or donor lymphocyte infusion donor (not recorded which). It is not recorded whose cells these are; they may come from a transplant donor. Each CDR3 is given with its conserved first and last residue. The order of the fields is D gene, V gene, clone size, J gene, CDR3 DNA, CDR3 protein. D genes are given only for firm matches. Only part of the rows carry a size: once, few, many, or a class if the clone is expanded.

d_gene: .
v_gene: TRBV29-1
abundance: once
j_gene: TRBJ2-7
CDR3nt: TGCAGCGTGCGGTTAGGTAAAGGCTACGAGCAGTACTTC
CDR3aa: CSVRLGKGYEQYF

d_gene: .
v_gene: TRBV4-1
abundance: .
j_gene: TRBJ2-1
CDR3nt: TGCGCCAGCAGCCAAACGACCCAGAATGAGCAGTTCTTC
CDR3aa: CASSQTTQNEQFF

d_gene: .
v_gene: TRBV29-1
abundance: many
j_gene: TRBJ1-2
CDR3nt: TGCAGCGTGACCGACTGGCCTACCGATGGCTACACCTTC
CDR3aa: CSVTDWPTDGYTF

d_gene: .
v_gene: TRBV5-5
abundance: .
j_gene: TRBJ1-3
CDR3nt: TGTGCCAGCAGCTCGAACCACCGGGAAGCCTCTGGAAACACCATATATTTT
CDR3aa: CASSSNHREASGNTIYF

d_gene: .
v_gene: TRBV12-3/TRBV12-4
abundance: .
j_gene: TRBJ2-1
CDR3nt: TGTGCCAGCAGACCCCTGAGCTCCTACAATGAGCAGTTCTTC
CDR3aa: CASRPLSSYNEQFF

d_gene: .
v_gene: TRBV4-1
abundance: few
j_gene: TRBJ2-3
CDR3nt: TGCGCCAGCAGCCAAGATCGGCTTCGCTGGGGCACAGATACGCAGTATTTT
CDR3aa: CASSQDRLRWGTDTQYF

d_gene: .
v_gene: TRBV14
abundance: many
j_gene: TRBJ1-3
CDR3nt: TGTGCCAGCAGCTCTCGGTCGGGAAACACCATATATTTT
CDR3aa: CASSSRSGNTIYF

d_gene: .
v_gene: TRBV7-6
abundance: .
j_gene: TRBJ1-1
CDR3nt: TGTGCCAGCAGCCCGCGGGAATTCGGTGGCACTGAAGCTTTCTTT
CDR3aa: CASSPREFGGTEAFF

d_gene: .
v_gene: TRBV12-3/TRBV12-4
abundance: few
j_gene: TRBJ1-1
CDR3nt: TGTGCCAGCAGTTTCGCCCCCCTACCCGATTTCTTT
CDR3aa: CASSFAPLPDFF

d_gene: TRBD1
v_gene: TRBV11-2
abundance: few
j_gene: TRBJ1-2
CDR3nt: TGTGCCAGCAGCCCCCTTAGGGACAGGCCCTATGGCTACACCTTC
CDR3aa: CASSPLRDRPYGYTF

d_gene: .
v_gene: TRBV2
abundance: .
j_gene: TRBJ2-1
CDR3nt: TGTGCCAGCTGGTCAGCTTACAATGAGCAGTTCTTC
CDR3aa: CASWSAYNEQFF

d_gene: TRBD1
v_gene: TRBV29-1
abundance: few
j_gene: TRBJ2-1
CDR3nt: TGCAGCGCCCAGGACAGGGAGACCTACAATGAGCAGTTCTTC
CDR3aa: CSAQDRETYNEQFF

d_gene: TRBD1
v_gene: TRBV27
abundance: .
j_gene: TRBJ2-2
CDR3nt: TGTGCCAGCATCCTAGACAGGGGTTTAACAACGAACACCGGGGAGCTGTTTTTT
CDR3aa: CASILDRGLTTNTGELFF

d_gene: TRBD2
v_gene: TRBV20-1
abundance: few
j_gene: TRBJ2-1
CDR3nt: TGCAGTGCTAGTCAACTAGCGGGGTCCTCCAATGAGCAGTTCTTC
CDR3aa: CSASQLAGSSNEQFF

d_gene: .
v_gene: TRBV24-1
abundance: .
j_gene: TRBJ2-1
CDR3nt: TGTGCCACCATGCAGGGGCGGCTGGGCGATGAGCAGTTCTTC
CDR3aa: CATMQGRLGDEQFF

d_gene: TRBD1
v_gene: TRBV18
abundance: medium-sized
j_gene: TRBJ2-1
CDR3nt: TGTGCCAGCTCACCACCGGGACAGCGAATTTACAATGAGCAGTTCTTC
CDR3aa: CASSPPGQRIYNEQFF

d_gene: .
v_gene: TRBV20-1
abundance: .
j_gene: TRBJ1-4
CDR3nt: TGCAGTGCGTGGGGAAAAAATGAAAAACTGTTTTTT
CDR3aa: CSAWGKNEKLFF

d_gene: .
v_gene: TRBV27
abundance: .
j_gene: TRBJ1-6
CDR3nt: TGTGCCAGCAGTTTTGATAGATACTCCGGCTATAATTCACCCCTCCACTTT
CDR3aa: CASSFDRYSGYNSPLHF

d_gene: TRBD2
v_gene: TRBV6-5
abundance: few
j_gene: TRBJ2-2
CDR3nt: TGTGCCAGCAGCACCCCGTATGCGGGAGTCCACACCGGGGAGCTGTTTTTT
CDR3aa: CASSTPYAGVHTGELFF

d_gene: .
v_gene: TRBV10-3
abundance: .
j_gene: TRBJ2-7
CDR3nt: TGTGCCACCCTAGACCCAGGGAGCTACGAGCAGTACTTC
CDR3aa: CATLDPGSYEQYF

d_gene: .
v_gene: TRBV20-1
abundance: .
j_gene: TRBJ2-2
CDR3nt: TGCAGTGCTAGCCCCTGGGTGAACACCGGGGAGCTGTTTTTT
CDR3aa: CSASPWVNTGELFF